This T cell receptor beta chain was obtained from a study of cytomegalovirus exposure and HLA in healthy donors. Overall study results and limits: Cytomegalovirus-associated status was assigned to approximately 160 TCR beta chains.

PCR used 60 Vbeta primers and 13 Jbeta primers. Per the original data handling: The authors later counted around 80 million unique TCR beta chains, 8.5 million to 13 million of them shared. TCRdb keeps only in-frame clones here, not all; method: immunoSEQ multiplex PCR. V, J and clone size reflect that table, while D and trimming were determined from the DNA. The data show 110,000 or so clones, around 77% seen once. Germline values: CDR1 LNHDA, CDR2 SQIVND (reference sequence). Trimming took 9 bases from V and 8 from J; bases not matched to a gene: 15. The CDR3 is 15 residues long. Concerning this clone itself: The antigen is not known.

V usage is TRBV19 and J usage is TRBJ1-2, with 10 bases aligning to TRBD1. The specimen sequenced was PBMCs. The receptor comes from a woman in her thirties in good health and CMV-seropositive. CDR3 in DNA: TGTGCCAGCCGAATCACCGGGACAGGGGAACGAGGCTACACCTTC. It is translated as CASRITGTGERGYTF.